What follows is one T cell receptor beta chain and its context. Its antigen is unknown. This CDR3 has 12 residues. Germline CDR1 LGHDT, CDR2 YNNKEL (reference sequence). V was shortened by 0 bases and J by 3 bases, with 2 bases between the two germline ends. This specimen belongs to a study of T cells after yellow fever vaccination. Study results and caveats: Booster sampling recovered most clones from primary vaccination (less than 97% CD4, 88% CD8). Clonotypes appearing in both CD4 and CD8 compartments existed, and their share was small. The secondary response was weaker, and its peak arrived faster, on day 5 versus 15.

TCR cDNA, made by 5'RACE template switching, carried an added universal primer site and UMIs. Each CDR3 protein gets one entry after TCRdb re-called the 5' RACE reads with MiXCR. The table includes about 340,000 distinct CDR3 sequences, around 3.9% detected once. The chain carries TRBV3-1 and TRBJ2-5, with D unclear. The sequencing used PBMCs, collected 5 days after the yellow fever booster vaccination. The receptor was isolated from a man aged 18 to 29 who received the YFV17D yellow fever vaccine. The DNA of the CDR3 is TGTGCCAGCAGCCAAGAAGAAGAGACCCAGTACTTC. Translating gives CASSQEEETQYF.